This T cell receptor beta chain was documented in a study of T cell repertoires in cytomegalovirus infection. In the study overall: Peptides in the study included HLA-C-restricted and HLA-B-restricted CMV epitopes. Public TCR beta signatures provided an indication of both CMV infection and a matching HLA type. Study conclusions and caveats: Dominating the ex vivo response were HLA-C-restricted CMV-specific TCR beta clonotypes. Cumulative public TCR beta family frequency identified CMV carriers with the relevant HLA.

The CDR3 spans 13 residues. The V gene lost 3 bases and the J gene lost 2 bases, with 7 bases spanning the gap. Germline V gene lookup returns CDR1 SGDLS and CDR2 YYNGEE. This clonotype was seen a handful of times. Its antigen is unknown. TCRdb independently ran MiXCR on the reads; one entry per CDR3 protein. The sample consists of tens of thousands of distinct CDR3 sequences, roughly 18% of them appearing once. Sample: CD8+ T cells from cultured PBMCs, taken from culture after CMV antigen stimulation. V gene TRBV9 combines with J gene TRBJ2-3, with D hard to call. This sequence was found in a human donor in good health (CMV status not recorded). Some clones in this sample may be carry-over from other donors' samples. In nucleotides, the CDR3 is TGTGCCAGCAGCGCCATACCCACAGATACGCAGTATTTT. This gives the protein CASSAIPTDTQYF.